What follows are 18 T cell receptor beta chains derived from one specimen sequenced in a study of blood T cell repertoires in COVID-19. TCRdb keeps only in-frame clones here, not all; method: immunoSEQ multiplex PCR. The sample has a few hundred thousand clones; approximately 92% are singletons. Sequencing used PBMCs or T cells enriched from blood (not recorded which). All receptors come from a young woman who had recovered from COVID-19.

As DNA, the CDR3 is TGTGCCAGCAGCGTAGGACCGGGGGGCTCATTTACTGAGCAGTTCTTC. This codes for CASSVGPGGSFTEQFF. The chain couples TRBV9 to TRBJ2-1, with D maybe TRBD2 (7 bases). This CDR3 region has 16 residues. Trimming removed 0 bases from V and 9 bases from J, with 19 bases in between. Germline V gene sequence: CDR1 SGDLS, CDR2 YYNGEE.

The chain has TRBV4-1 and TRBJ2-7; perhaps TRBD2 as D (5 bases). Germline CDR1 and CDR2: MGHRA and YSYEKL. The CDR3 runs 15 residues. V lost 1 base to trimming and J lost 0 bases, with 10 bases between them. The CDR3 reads CASSQARRSSYEQYF. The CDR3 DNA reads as TGCGCCAGCAGCCAAGCACGGAGGAGCTCCTACGAGCAGTACTTC.

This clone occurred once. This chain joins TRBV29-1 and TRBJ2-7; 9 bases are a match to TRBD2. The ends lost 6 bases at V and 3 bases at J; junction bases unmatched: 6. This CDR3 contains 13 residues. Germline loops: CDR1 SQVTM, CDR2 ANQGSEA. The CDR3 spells CSVQAGGLYEQYF. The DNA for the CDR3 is TGCAGCGTCCAAGCGGGGGGCCTCTACGAGCAGTACTTC.

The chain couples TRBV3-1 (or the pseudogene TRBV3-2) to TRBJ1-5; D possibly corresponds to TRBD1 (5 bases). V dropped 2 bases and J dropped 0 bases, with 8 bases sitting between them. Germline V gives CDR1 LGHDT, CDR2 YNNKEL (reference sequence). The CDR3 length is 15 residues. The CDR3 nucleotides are TGTGCCAGCAGCCAACAGGGATTTAGCAATCAGCCCCAGCATTTT. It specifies CASSQQGFSNQPQHF.

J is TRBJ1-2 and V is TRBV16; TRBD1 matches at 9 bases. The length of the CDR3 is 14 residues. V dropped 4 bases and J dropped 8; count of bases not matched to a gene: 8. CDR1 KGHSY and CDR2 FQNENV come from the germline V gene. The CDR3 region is CASSPSGTGSGYTF. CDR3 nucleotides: TGTGCCAGCAGCCCATCCGGGACAGGGAGCGGCTACACCTTC.

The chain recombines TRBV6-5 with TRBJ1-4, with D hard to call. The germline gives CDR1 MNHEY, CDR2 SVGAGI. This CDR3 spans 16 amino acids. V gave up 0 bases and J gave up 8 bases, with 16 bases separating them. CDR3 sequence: CASSYSQWLREEKLFF. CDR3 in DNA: TGTGCCAGCAGTTACTCCCAGTGGTTGCGGGAGGAAAAACTGTTTTTT.

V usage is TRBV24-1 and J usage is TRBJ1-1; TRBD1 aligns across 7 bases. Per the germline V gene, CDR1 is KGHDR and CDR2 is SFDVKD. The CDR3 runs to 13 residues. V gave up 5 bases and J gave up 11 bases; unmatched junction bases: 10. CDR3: CATSGKTGWGAFF. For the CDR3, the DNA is TGTGCCACCAGTGGTAAGACAGGGTGGGGGGCTTTCTTT.

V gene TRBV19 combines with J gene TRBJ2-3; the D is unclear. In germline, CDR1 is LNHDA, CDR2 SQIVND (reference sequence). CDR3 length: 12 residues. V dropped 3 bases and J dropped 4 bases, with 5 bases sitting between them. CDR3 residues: CASSMQADTQYF. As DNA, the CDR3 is TGTGCCAGTAGTATGCAGGCAGATACGCAGTATTTT.

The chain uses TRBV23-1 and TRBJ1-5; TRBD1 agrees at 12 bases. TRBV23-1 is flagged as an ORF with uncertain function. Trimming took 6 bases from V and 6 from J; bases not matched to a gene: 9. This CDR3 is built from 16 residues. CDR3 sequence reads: CASRKTGTGGSQPQHF. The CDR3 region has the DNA TGCGCCAGCAGGAAGACCGGGACAGGGGGCTCTCAGCCCCAGCATTTT.

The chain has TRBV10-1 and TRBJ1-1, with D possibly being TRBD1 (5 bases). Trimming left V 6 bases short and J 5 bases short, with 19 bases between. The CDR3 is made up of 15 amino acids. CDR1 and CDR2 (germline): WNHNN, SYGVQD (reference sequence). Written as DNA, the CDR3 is TGCGCCAGCAGCAGGGCACAAGGGGCGAGTACTGAAGCTTTCTTT. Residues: CASSRAQGASTEAFF.

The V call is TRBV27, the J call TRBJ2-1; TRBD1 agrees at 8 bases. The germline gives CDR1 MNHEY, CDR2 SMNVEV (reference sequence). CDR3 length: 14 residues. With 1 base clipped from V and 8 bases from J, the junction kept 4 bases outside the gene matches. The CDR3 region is CASSLLDRVYEQFF. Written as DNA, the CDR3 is TGTGCCAGCAGTTTATTGGACAGGGTTTATGAGCAGTTCTTC.

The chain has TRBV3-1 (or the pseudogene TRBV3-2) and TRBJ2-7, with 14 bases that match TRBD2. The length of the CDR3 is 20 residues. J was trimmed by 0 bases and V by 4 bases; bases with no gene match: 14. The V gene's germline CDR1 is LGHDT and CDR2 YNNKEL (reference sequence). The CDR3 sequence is CASSRRRGTSGGSDSYEQYF. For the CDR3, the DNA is TGTGCCAGCAGCCGGCGACGCGGGACTAGCGGGGGAAGCGACTCCTACGAGCAGTACTTC.

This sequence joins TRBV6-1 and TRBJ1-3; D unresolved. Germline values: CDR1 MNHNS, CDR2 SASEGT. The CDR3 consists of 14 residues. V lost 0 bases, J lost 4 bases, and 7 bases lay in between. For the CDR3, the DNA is TGTGCCAGCAGTGAAGCTGGCGGCGGAAACACCATATATTTT. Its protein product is CASSEAGGGNTIYF.

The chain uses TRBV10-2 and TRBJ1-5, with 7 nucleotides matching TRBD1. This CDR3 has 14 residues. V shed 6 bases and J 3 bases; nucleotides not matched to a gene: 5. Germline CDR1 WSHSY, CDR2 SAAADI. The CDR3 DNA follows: TGCGCCAGCAGGACCGGGACAGACAATCAGCCCCAGCATTTT. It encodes CASRTGTDNQPQHF.

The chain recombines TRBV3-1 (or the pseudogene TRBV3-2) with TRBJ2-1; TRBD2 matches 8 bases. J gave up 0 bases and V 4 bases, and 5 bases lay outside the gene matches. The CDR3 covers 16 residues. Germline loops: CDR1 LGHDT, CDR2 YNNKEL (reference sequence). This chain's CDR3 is CASSLFGGGSYNEQFF. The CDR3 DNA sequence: TGTGCCAGCAGCCTTTTCGGGGGGGGCTCCTACAATGAGCAGTTCTTC.

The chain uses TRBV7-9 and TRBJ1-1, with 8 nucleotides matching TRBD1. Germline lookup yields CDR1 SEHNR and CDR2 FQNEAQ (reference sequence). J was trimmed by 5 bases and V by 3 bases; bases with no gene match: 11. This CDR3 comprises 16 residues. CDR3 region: CASSFDRGIGETEAFF. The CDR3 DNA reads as TGTGCCAGCAGCTTCGACAGGGGAATAGGAGAAACTGAAGCTTTCTTT.

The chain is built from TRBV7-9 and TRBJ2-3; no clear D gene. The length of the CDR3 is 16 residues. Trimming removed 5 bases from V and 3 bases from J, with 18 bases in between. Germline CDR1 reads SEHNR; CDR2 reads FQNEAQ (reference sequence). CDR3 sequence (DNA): TGTGCCAGCAGCCCCCTTCGTGAGGTTTTAACAGATACGCAGTATTTT. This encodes CASSPLREVLTDTQYF.

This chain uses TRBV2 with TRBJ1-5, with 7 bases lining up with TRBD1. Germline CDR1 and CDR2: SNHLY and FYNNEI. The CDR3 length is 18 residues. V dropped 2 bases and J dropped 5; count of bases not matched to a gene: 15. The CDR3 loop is CASSEIGINRGWYQPQHF. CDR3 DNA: TGTGCCAGCAGTGAAATTGGGATCAACAGGGGTTGGTATCAGCCCCAGCATTTT.